This passage covers 19 T cell receptor beta chains from one sample sequenced in a study of blood T cell repertoires in COVID-19. Generated by immunoSEQ multiplex PCR, the TCRdb table keeps only in-frame clones and is missing some. The data contain roughly 150,000 clones, 80% of them seen just once; the ten biggest clones take up 3% to 3.5%. The material sequenced was PBMCs or T cells enriched from blood (not recorded which). Source of these receptors: a woman aged 55 to 70 who had recovered from COVID-19.

J is TRBJ1-4 and V is TRBV27; no definite D call. Trimming stripped 3 bases from V and 6 bases from J, with 8 bases between. This CDR3 region has 13 residues. Germline V gives CDR1 MNHEY, CDR2 SMNVEV (reference sequence). In DNA, the CDR3 is TGTGCCAGCAGTTTGCTCGGGGATGAAAAACTGTTTTTT. Amino acids: CASSLLGDEKLFF.

DNA for the CDR3: TGCGCCAGCAGCTTGGGATATCGGACAGTTGACAATGAGCAGTTCTTC. Amino acid sequence: CASSLGYRTVDNEQFF. V is TRBV5-1 and J is TRBJ2-1; possibly TRBD1 for D (6 bases). This CDR3 is built from 16 residues. CDR1 is SGHRS, CDR2 YFSETQ, per germline. V was clipped by 0 bases and J by 5 bases, with 15 bases between them. Full variable domain (remainder filled in from reference TRBV5-1 and TRBJ2-1): KAGVTQTPRYLIKTRGQQVTLSCSPISGHRSVSWYQQTPGQGLQFLFEYFSETQRNKGNFPGRFSGRQFSNSRSEMNVSTLELGDSALYLCASSLGYRTVDNEQFFGPGTRLTVL.

The chain has TRBV5-8 and TRBJ1-2; no firm D call. V was trimmed by 4 bases and J by 4 bases, leaving 8 bases between them. CDR1 and CDR2 (germline): SGHTS, YDEGEE. The CDR3 is made up of 12 amino acids. The CDR3 DNA follows: TGTGCCAGCAGCCTCCCGGGCTATGGCTACACCTTC. Translation gives CASSLPGYGYTF.

The rearrangement joins TRBV5-5 to TRBJ1-1; unclear D gene. V gave up 4 bases and J gave up 1 base, with 14 bases separating them. CDR1 SGHKS and CDR2 YYEKEE come from the germline V gene (reference sequence). This CDR3 comprises 15 residues. This CDR3 is CASSPETTRNTEAFF. CDR3 bases: TGTGCCAGCAGCCCCGAGACAACCAGGAACACTGAAGCTTTCTTT.

The chain couples TRBV6-4 to TRBJ1-6, with a possible D match to TRBD1 (6 bases). CDR3 size: 15 residues. The germline V gene has CDR1 MRHNA and CDR2 SNTAGT. Deletions cut 7 bases from V and 7 bases from J, with 17 bases between. The CDR3 DNA sequence: TGTGCCAGCAACATTCGGAGACAGGAGAATTCACCCCTCCACTTT. It is translated as CASNIRRQENSPLHF.

This clone was seen ten or more times. The V call is TRBV12-3 or TRBV12-4, the J call TRBJ2-7; D is undetermined. V lost 2 bases and J lost 5, with 10 bases in between. This CDR3 spans 13 amino acids. The CDR3 nucleotides read TGTGCCAGCAGTTTAACCCTACCCGACGAGCAGTACTTC. It encodes CASSLTLPDEQYF.

The rearrangement uses TRBV9 and TRBJ1-5, with D uncertain. Trimming pared 6 bases from V and 7 bases from J, leaving 20 bases between. The length of the CDR3 is 15 residues. The germline V gene has CDR1 SGDLS and CDR2 YYNGEE. The CDR3 region has the DNA TGTGCCAGCACCCCAGGTCCGGGAGTCAACCAGCCCCAGCATTTT. Protein product: CASTPGPGVNQPQHF.

V and J are TRBV5-1 and TRBJ1-4; 8 positions agree with TRBD1. The junction had 7 bases not matched to a gene; V was cut back by 2 bases and J by 4 bases. CDR1 is SGHRS and CDR2 is YFSETQ in the germline V gene. This CDR3 has 16 residues. CDR3 coding DNA: TGCGCCAGCAGCTTAGTCCCGGGACAGGATAATGAAAAACTGTTTTTT. Translated, it gives CASSLVPGQDNEKLFF.

The chain recombines TRBV9 with TRBJ2-1; TRBD1 aligns across 9 bases. The germline V gene has CDR1 SGDLS and CDR2 YYNGEE. This CDR3 has 15 residues. The ends lost 0 bases at V and 8 bases at J; junction bases unmatched: 6. CDR3 amino acids: CASSVEGTGTHEQFF. The DNA for the CDR3 is TGTGCCAGCAGCGTAGAAGGGACAGGGACCCATGAGCAGTTCTTC.

V and J are TRBV18 and TRBJ1-1; 12 bases are shared with TRBD1. CDR1 KGHSH and CDR2 LQKENI come from the germline V gene. V lost 4 bases to trimming and J lost 3 bases; unmatched junction nucleotides: 12. CDR3 length: 18 amino acids. CDR3 sequence (DNA): TGTGCCAGCTCACGCCTCCCGGGACAGGGGGCTTTAGACACTGAAGCTTTCTTT. The encoded protein is CASSRLPGQGALDTEAFF.

The V call is TRBV7-2, the J call TRBJ2-3; 16 bases are shared with TRBD2. CDR3 length equals 17 residues. The junction had 5 bases not matched to a gene; V was cut back by 4 bases and J by 4 bases. The germline V gene has CDR1 SGHTA and CDR2 FQGNSA. The CDR3 loop reads CASSSGTSGGVADTQYF. The DNA for the CDR3 is TGTGCCAGCAGCTCCGGGACTAGCGGGGGGGTGGCAGATACGCAGTATTTT.

J is TRBJ1-6 and V is TRBV27; TRBD1 matches 12 bases. V was pared by 5 bases and J by 10 bases, with 6 bases of the junction left unmatched. This CDR3 contains 15 residues. Germline loops: CDR1 MNHEY, CDR2 SMNVEV (reference sequence). In DNA form, the CDR3 reads TGTGCCAGCAGTCCAGGGACAGGGGGCGGATCACCCCTCCACTTT. It yields the protein CASSPGTGGGSPLHF.

The chain is built from TRBV5-1 and TRBJ1-2; 7 bases fit TRBD1. V lost 0 bases to trimming and J lost 2 bases; unmatched junction nucleotides: 10. Per the germline V gene, CDR1 is SGHRS and CDR2 is YFSETQ. This CDR3 is 17 amino acids long. The CDR3 DNA reads as TGCGCCAGCAGCTTGGTCGGAGACAGGGCATTCAACTATGGCTACACCTTC. It codes for CASSLVGDRAFNYGYTF.

This sequence joins TRBV12-5 and TRBJ2-7; 8 nucleotides align to TRBD1. V lost 6 bases, J lost 0 bases, and 4 bases stayed unmatched. CDR1 is LGHNT and CDR2 is FRNRAP in the germline V gene. The length of the CDR3 is 14 residues. Here the CDR3 reads CASGRGQGSYEQYF. CDR3 bases: TGTGCTAGTGGACGTGGACAGGGCTCCTACGAGCAGTACTTC.

This clone has just one count. The chain employs TRBV6-5 and TRBJ2-3; 9 bases match TRBD2. The CDR3 contains 16 residues. Per the germline V gene, CDR1 is MNHEY and CDR2 is SVGAGI. J lost 6 bases, V lost 4 bases, and 11 bases had no gene match. The CDR3 reads CASSWSGGGAFDTQYF. In nucleotides, the CDR3 is TGTGCCAGCAGTTGGAGCGGCGGGGGGGCCTTTGATACGCAGTATTTT.

The J gene is TRBJ2-3, the V gene TRBV6-4; no clear D. From germline, CDR1 is MRHNA and CDR2 SNTAGT. Trimming stripped 2 bases from V and 1 base from J, with 4 bases between. This CDR3 contains 13 residues. The DNA of the CDR3 is TGTGCCAGCAGTGACCTCCGCACAGATACGCAGTATTTT. It specifies CASSDLRTDTQYF.

The chain has TRBV6-5 and TRBJ2-1, with TRBD2 matching 9 bases. CDR3 length: 14 amino acids. Per germline, CDR1 MNHEY and CDR2 SVGAGI. The ends lost 6 bases at V and 6 bases at J; junction bases unmatched: 6. CDR3 coding DNA: TGTGCCAGCAGCGGCGGGGGGGCGGTCAATGAGCAGTTCTTC. Amino acids: CASSGGGAVNEQFF.

This rearrangement joins TRBV2 to TRBJ2-7; D not resolved. V lost 5 bases and J 4 bases, leaving 6 bases between the germline ends. The CDR3 length is 11 residues. Germline V lookup: CDR1 SNHLY, CDR2 FYNNEI. CDR3 sequence (DNA): TGTGCCAGCAGTTTAGAATACGAGCAGTACTTC. It yields the protein CASSLEYEQYF.

The chain recombines TRBV7-2 with TRBJ2-1; 10 positions match TRBD2. The CDR3 runs to 16 residues. V gave up 2 bases and J gave up 4 bases; unmatched junction bases: 5. Germline-derived CDR1 and CDR2 are SGHTA and FQGNSA. CDR3: CASSLSGSGRYNEQFF. CDR3 in DNA: TGTGCCAGCAGCTTATCGGGTAGCGGGAGGTACAATGAGCAGTTCTTC.